This T cell receptor (beta chain) originates from a study of cytomegalovirus exposure and HLA in healthy donors. About the research overall: Early released data had about 80 million unique TCRs, all coming from HLA-typed donors. There were around 390 genotyped donors. Of these, 81% fell in the genetic ancestry cluster associated with self-reported Caucasian donors.

In regard to this clone: Its antigen is currently unknown.

Researchers ran the PCR with 60 Vbeta and 13 Jbeta primers. How the authors handled the data: Later, 65 million to 85 million unique TCR beta chains were counted in an analysis, and roughly 11 million of them were shared. TCRdb keeps only in-frame clones here, not all; method: immunoSEQ multiplex PCR. V, J and clone size were drawn from that table, and D and trimming were deduced from the DNA. The table has approximately 86,000 clones, roughly 85% seen once. Study-level findings and limits: Cytomegalovirus association was assigned to some 160 TCR beta chains.

The sample consisted of PBMCs. This receptor was taken from a man between 35 and 55 years old in good health and CMV-seropositive.

The CDR3 loop is CASLSGNSGNTIYF. The CDR3 nucleotides read TGTGCCAGCCTATCAGGGAACTCTGGAAACACCATATATTTT. The chain has TRBV18 and TRBJ1-3; D possibly corresponds to TRBD1 (5 bases). V lost 8 bases and J 0 bases, leaving 11 bases between the germline ends. Germline V gene sequence: CDR1 KGHSH, CDR2 LQKENI. CDR3 length: 14 amino acids.